This entry lists 9 T cell receptor beta chains sequenced from one sample in a study of shared clonotypes between healthy human individuals. Sequencing used immunoSEQ multiplex PCR; TCRdb keeps in-frame clones, though not all of them. The sample contains some 1,400,000 clones, approximately 97% of which appear only once. The source material was naive CD4+ T cells sorted from blood. Subset meaning: CD45RA+ positively selected. These receptors all come from a man aged 25-40 years in good health.

The chain employs TRBV2 and TRBJ2-5; D might be TRBD1 (5 bases). The CDR3 runs 13 residues. Germline CDR1 reads SNHLY; CDR2 reads FYNNEI. V was cut by 10 bases and J by 0 bases, with 12 bases left in between. CDR3 sequence (DNA): TGTGCCACCCTTAGGGGCAACCAAGAGACCCAGTACTTC. It specifies CATLRGNQETQYF. Together with reference TRBV2 and TRBJ2-5, the CDR3 gives the full variable domain: EPEVTQTPSHQVTQMGQEVILRCVPISNHLYFYWYRQILGQKVEFLVSFYNNEISEKSEIFDDQFSVERPDGSNFTLKIRSTKLEDSAMYFCATLRGNQETQYFGPGTRLLVL.

The gene calls are TRBV9 and TRBJ1-5; maybe TRBD1 (5 bases). Germline V gene sequence: CDR1 SGDLS, CDR2 YYNGEE. This CDR3 has 15 amino acids. Trimming cost V 3 bases and J 7 bases, with 17 bases left between them. The CDR3 is CASSERGGEVQPQHF. CDR3 DNA: TGTGCCAGCAGCGAGAGAGGAGGGGAGGTGCAGCCCCAGCATTTT.

This chain uses TRBV7-9 with TRBJ1-2; no firm D call. This CDR3 is 17 amino acids long. The germline V gene encodes CDR1 SEHNR and CDR2 FQNEAQ (reference sequence). Trimming removed 5 bases from V and 8 bases from J, with 27 bases in between. The CDR3 region is CASSPWGGRGKRWGYTF. CDR3 sequence (DNA): TGTGCCAGCAGCCCTTGGGGTGGGAGAGGCAAACGTTGGGGCTACACCTTC. Combining the CDR3 with reference TRBV7-9 and TRBJ1-2 gives the whole variable domain DTGVSQNPRHKITKRGQNVTFRCDPISEHNRLYWYRQTLGQGPEFLTYFQNEAQLEKSRLLSDRFSAERPKGSFSTLEIQRTEQGDSAMYLCASSPWGGRGKRWGYTFGSGTRLTVV.

J is TRBJ1-5 and V is TRBV7-2; tentative D call: TRBD1 (5 bases). Trimming took off 5 bases at V and 4 bases at J, with 9 bases between the two ends. This CDR3 comprises 13 residues. Per germline, CDR1 SGHTA and CDR2 FQGNSA. For the CDR3, the DNA is TGTGCCAGCAGCCGGGACGGGAATCAGCCCCAGCATTTT. It is translated as CASSRDGNQPQHF.

The chain carries TRBV9 and TRBJ2-2; D uncertain. In germline, CDR1 is SGDLS, CDR2 YYNGEE. The CDR3 is made up of 14 amino acids. V was shortened by 7 bases and J by 3 bases, with 13 bases between the two germline ends. The CDR3 nucleotides read TGTGCCAGCGGTGGAGACTCTTACACCGGGGAGCTGTTTTTT. It encodes CASGGDSYTGELFF.

The rearrangement links TRBV18 to TRBJ1-5; no clear D gene. This CDR3 has 16 amino acids. V lost 1 base to trimming and J lost 1 base, with 11 bases between them. CDR1 is KGHSH and CDR2 is LQKENI in the germline V gene. The CDR3, as DNA: TGTGCCAGCTCACCACAGGTAGTAGGGAGCAATCAGCCCCAGCATTTT. Residues: CASSPQVVGSNQPQHF.

The chain couples TRBV9 to TRBJ2-2; 9 nucleotides line up with TRBD2. This CDR3 spans 14 amino acids. Germline loops: CDR1 SGDLS, CDR2 YYNGEE. The V segment lost 3 bases and the J segment 13 bases; nucleotides outside the gene matches: 10. The DNA of the CDR3 is TGTGCCAGCAGCGGTTTAGCGGGAGCCTCATCGCTGTTTTTT. Translation gives CASSGLAGASSLFF. The full variable domain, with the rest looked up from reference TRBV9 and TRBJ2-2, is DSGVTQTPKHLITATGQRVTLRCSPRSGDLSVYWYQQSLDQGLQFLIQYYNGEERAKGNILERFSAQQFPDLHSELNLSSLELGDSALYFCASSGLAGASSLFFGEGSRLTVL.

This clone was detected once. The chain joins TRBV7-9 to TRBJ2-5; no clear D gene. The germline V gene encodes CDR1 SEHNR and CDR2 FQNEAQ (reference sequence). The CDR3 is 15 residues long. Trimming cost V 0 bases and J 2 bases, with 10 bases left between them. Here the CDR3 DNA reads TGTGCCAGCAGCTTAGCTAGGAGCATACAAGAGACCCAGTACTTC. Its translation: CASSLARSIQETQYF.

The chain joins TRBV7-9 to TRBJ2-7, with 11 bases that match TRBD2. V lost 5 bases and J lost 6; bases outside the gene matches: 9. The CDR3 runs to 15 residues. Germline V gene lookup returns CDR1 SEHNR and CDR2 FQNEAQ (reference sequence). CDR3 sequence reads: CASSVTSGRGSEQYF. CDR3 nucleotides: TGTGCCAGCAGCGTCACTAGCGGGAGAGGCAGCGAGCAGTACTTC.